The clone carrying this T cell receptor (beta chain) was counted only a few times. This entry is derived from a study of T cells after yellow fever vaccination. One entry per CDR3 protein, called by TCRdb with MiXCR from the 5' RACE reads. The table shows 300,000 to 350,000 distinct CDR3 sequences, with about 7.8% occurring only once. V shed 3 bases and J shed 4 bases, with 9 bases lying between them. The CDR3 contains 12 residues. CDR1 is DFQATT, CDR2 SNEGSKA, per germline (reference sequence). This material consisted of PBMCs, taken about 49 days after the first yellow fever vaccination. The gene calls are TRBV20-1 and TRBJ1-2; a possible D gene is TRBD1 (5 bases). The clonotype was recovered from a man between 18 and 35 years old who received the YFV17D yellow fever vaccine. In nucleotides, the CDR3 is TGCAGTGCTAGCGGGGGTTCCTATGGCTACACCTTC. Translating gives CSASGGSYGYTF.